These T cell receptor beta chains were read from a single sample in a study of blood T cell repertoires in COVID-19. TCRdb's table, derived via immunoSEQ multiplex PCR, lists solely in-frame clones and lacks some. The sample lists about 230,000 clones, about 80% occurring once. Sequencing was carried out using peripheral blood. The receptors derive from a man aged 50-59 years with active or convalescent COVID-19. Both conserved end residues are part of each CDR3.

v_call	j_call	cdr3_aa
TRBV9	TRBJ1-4	CASSASGTGREKLFF
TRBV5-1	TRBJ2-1	CASSLDRGRSYNEQFF
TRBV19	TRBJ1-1	CASSTTPGTEPEAFF
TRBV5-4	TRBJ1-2	CASSLGGPVRGRGYTF
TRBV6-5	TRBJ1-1	CASRWTGENTEAFF
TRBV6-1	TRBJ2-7	CASSELQGASGEQYF
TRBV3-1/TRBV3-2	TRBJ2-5	CASSQDRGGQETQYF
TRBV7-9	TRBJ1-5	CASSLGRGQPQHF
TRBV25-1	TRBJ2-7	CASSWTGSNEQYF
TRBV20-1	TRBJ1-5	CSASAGVGQGNQPQHF
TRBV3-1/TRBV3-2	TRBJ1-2	CASSQPGQGAGGYTF
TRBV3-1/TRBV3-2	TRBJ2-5	CASSQSLRGTQYF
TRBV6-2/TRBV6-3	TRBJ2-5	CASSPRGGRETQYF
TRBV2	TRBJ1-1	CASSEEGLQAFF